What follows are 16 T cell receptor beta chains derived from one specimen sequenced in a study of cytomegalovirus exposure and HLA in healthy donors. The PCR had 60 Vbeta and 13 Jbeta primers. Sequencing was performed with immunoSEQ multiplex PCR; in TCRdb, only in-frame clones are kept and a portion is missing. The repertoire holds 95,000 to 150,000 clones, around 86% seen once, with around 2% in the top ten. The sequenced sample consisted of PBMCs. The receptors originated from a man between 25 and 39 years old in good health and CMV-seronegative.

As DNA, the CDR3 is TGTGCCAGCAGTTCCACGGGGGAATACGAGCAGTACTTC. It codes for CASSSTGEYEQYF. The V call is TRBV6-1, the J call TRBJ2-7, with a weak D call TRBD2 (6 bases). Germline V lookup: CDR1 MNHNS, CDR2 SASEGT. This CDR3 spans 13 amino acids. V was clipped by 5 bases and J by 4 bases, with 12 bases between them.

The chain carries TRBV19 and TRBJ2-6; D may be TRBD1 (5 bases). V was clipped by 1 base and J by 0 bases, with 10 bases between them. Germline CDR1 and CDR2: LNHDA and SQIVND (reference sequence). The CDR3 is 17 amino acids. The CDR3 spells CASSIGQGLSGANVLTF. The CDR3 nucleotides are TGTGCCAGTAGTATAGGTCAGGGCCTCTCTGGGGCCAACGTCCTGACTTTC.

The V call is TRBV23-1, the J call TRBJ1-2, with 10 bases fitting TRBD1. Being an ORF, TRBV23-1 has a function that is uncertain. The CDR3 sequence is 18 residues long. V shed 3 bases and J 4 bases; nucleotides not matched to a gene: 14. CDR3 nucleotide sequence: TGCGCCAGCAGTCACCCTCGGGACAGGGGTTGGGAGATCTATGGCTACACCTTC. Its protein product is CASSHPRDRGWEIYGYTF.

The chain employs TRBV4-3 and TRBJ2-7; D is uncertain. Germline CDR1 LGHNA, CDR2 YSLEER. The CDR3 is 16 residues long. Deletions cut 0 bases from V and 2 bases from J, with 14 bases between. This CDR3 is CASSQEAGRRTYEQYF. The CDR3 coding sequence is TGCGCCAGCAGCCAAGAAGCCGGCCGCAGGACCTACGAGCAGTACTTC.

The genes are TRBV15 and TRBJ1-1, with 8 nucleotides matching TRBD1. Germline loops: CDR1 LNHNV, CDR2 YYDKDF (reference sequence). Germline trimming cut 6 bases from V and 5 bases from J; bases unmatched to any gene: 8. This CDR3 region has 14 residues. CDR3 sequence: CATRLTGGQTEAFF. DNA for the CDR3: TGTGCCACCAGACTTACAGGGGGTCAAACTGAAGCTTTCTTT.

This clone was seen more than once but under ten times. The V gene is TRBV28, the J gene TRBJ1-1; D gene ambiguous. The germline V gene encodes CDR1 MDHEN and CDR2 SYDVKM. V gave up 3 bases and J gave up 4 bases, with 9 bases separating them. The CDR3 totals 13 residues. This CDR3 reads CASSFDPGTEAFF. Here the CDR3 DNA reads TGTGCCAGCAGTTTCGACCCGGGCACTGAAGCTTTCTTT.

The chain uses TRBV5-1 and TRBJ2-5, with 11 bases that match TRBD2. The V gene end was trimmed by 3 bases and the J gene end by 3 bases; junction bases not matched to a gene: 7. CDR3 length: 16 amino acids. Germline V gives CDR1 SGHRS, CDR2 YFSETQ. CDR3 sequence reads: CASSWNSGGAEETQYF. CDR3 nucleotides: TGCGCCAGCAGCTGGAATAGCGGGGGGGCCGAAGAGACCCAGTACTTC.

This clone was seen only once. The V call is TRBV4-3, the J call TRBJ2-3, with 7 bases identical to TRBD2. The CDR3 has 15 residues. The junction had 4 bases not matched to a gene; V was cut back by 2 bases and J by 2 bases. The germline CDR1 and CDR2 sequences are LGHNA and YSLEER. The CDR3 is CASSQRGLDTDTQYF. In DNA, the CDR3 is TGCGCCAGCAGCCAACGTGGACTAGACACAGATACGCAGTATTTT.

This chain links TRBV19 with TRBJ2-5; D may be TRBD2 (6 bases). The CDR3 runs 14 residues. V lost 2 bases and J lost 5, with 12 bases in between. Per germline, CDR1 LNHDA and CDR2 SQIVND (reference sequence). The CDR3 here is CASSIFGGAETQYF. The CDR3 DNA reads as TGTGCCAGTAGTATATTTGGAGGGGCGGAGACCCAGTACTTC.

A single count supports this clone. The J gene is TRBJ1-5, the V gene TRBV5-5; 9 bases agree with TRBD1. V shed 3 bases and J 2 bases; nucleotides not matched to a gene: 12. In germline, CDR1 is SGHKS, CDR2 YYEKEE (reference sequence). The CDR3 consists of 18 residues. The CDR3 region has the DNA TGTGCCAGCAGCTCCGTCGAGCTACAGGGGGCTGGCAATCAGCCCCAGCATTTT. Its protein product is CASSSVELQGAGNQPQHF.

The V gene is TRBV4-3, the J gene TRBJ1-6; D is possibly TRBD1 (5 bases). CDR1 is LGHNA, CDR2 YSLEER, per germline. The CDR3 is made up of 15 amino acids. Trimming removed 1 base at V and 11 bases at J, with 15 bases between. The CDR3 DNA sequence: TGCGCCAGCAGCCAAGGTGGAGGGGCCCATGCACCCCTCCACTTT. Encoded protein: CASSQGGGAHAPLHF.

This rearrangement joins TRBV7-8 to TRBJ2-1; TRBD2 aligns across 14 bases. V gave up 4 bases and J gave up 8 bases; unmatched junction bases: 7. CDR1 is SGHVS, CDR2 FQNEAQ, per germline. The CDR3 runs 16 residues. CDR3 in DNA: TGTGCCAGCAGCTACCCCGGGACTAGCGGGGGCTATGAGCAGTTCTTC. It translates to CASSYPGTSGGYEQFF. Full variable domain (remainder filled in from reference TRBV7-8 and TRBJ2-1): GAGVSQSPRYKVAKRGQDVALRCDPISGHVSLFWYQQALGQGPEFLTYFQNEAQLDKSGLPSDRFFAERPEGSVSTLKIQRTQQEDSAVYLCASSYPGTSGGYEQFFGPGTRLTVL.

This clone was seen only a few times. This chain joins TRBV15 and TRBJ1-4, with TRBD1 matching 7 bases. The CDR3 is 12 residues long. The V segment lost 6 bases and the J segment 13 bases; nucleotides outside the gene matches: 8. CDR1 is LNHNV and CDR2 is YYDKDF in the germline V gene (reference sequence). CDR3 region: CATSGVRDRLFF. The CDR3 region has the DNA TGTGCCACCAGTGGTGTCCGGGACAGACTGTTTTTT.

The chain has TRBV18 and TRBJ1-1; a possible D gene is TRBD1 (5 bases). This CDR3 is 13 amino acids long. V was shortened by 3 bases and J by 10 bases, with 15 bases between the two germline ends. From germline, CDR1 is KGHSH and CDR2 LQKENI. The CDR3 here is CASSPMGDGGAFF. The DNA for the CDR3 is TGTGCCAGCTCACCGATGGGAGACGGGGGAGCTTTCTTT.

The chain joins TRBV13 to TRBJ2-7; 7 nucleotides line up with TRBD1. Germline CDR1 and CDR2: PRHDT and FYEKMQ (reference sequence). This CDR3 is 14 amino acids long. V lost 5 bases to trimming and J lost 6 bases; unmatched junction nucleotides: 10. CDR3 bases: TGTGCCAGCAGCCCCGGTGGGACAGTGATCGAGCAGTACTTC. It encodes CASSPGGTVIEQYF.

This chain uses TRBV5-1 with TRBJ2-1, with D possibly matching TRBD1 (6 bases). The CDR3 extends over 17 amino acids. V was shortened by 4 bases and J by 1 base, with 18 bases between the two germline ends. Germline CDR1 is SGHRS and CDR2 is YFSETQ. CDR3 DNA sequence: TGCGCCAGCAGCCTCTCTGCCGGGACACTTTCCTACAATGAGCAGTTCTTC. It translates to CASSLSAGTLSYNEQFF.